Many counts were recorded for the clone carrying this T cell receptor (beta chain). No antigen is known for it. TCR cDNA, made by 5'RACE template switching, carried an added universal primer site and UMIs. A single record per CDR3 protein comes from TCRdb applying MiXCR to the 5' RACE reads. Of some 350,000 distinct CDR3 sequences detected, about 9.5% appear once; the ten largest clones hold roughly 18%. This sample was taken from a study of T cells after yellow fever vaccination. Overall study: The SMART-Seq v4 Ultra Low Input method served to prepare the low-cell-number fractions.

This CDR3 has 15 residues. V was clipped by 1 base and J by 11 bases, with 21 bases between them. Germline V gene data show CDR1 as SGHDT and CDR2 as YYEEEE. Study-level findings and limits: The study found a weaker secondary response that peaked faster, day 5 versus 15.

The source material was PBMCs, sampled on the day of the first yellow fever vaccination. The rearrangement links TRBV5-6 to TRBJ1-1; D uncertain. The TCR was taken from a man younger than 35 who received the YFV17D yellow fever vaccine. The CDR3: CASSLTDRIGLKAFF. CDR3 DNA sequence: TGTGCCAGCAGCTTGACAGACCGGATAGGGCTGAAGGCTTTCTTT.